A selection of T cell receptor beta chains follows, all from one sample in a study of T-cell memory formation after mild COVID-19. TCRdb re-called the 5' RACE reads through MiXCR, storing one row per CDR3 protein. The sample shows a few hundred thousand distinct CDR3 sequences, less than 25% of them seen only once. Material: PBMCs or a T cell subset sorted from them (not recorded which). The receptors here all came from an adult woman who had mild COVID-19 (a few samples of this study predate the infection). Cell type and time point are not known. CDR3s include the opening cysteine and the closing phenylalanine or tryptophan. D genes are given only for firm matches. Where a row states a size, it is once, few, many or the class of an expanded clone; other rows omit it.

j_gene | abundance | d_gene | v_gene | CDR3aa | CDR3nt
TRBJ1-5 | once | - | TRBV12-3/TRBV12-4 | CASSEQDQPQHF | TGTGCCAGCAGTGAACAGGATCAGCCCCAGCATTTT
TRBJ2-3 | few | - | TRBV29-1 | CSVTGGLGSSTDTQYF | TGCAGCGTCACGGGTGGGCTGGGATCTAGCACAGATACGCAGTATTTT
TRBJ2-1 | many | TRBD1 | TRBV6-6 | CASSYSGTGASEQFF | TGTGCCAGCAGTTACTCGGGAACAGGGGCTAGTGAGCAGTTCTTC
TRBJ1-2 | - | - | TRBV2 | CASSEQGNNYGYTF | TGTGCCAGCAGTGAACAGGGAAATAACTATGGCTACACCTTC
TRBJ2-7 | few | TRBD2 | TRBV5-1 | CASSTASGNYEQYF | TGCGCCAGCAGCACCGCTAGCGGGAACTACGAGCAGTACTTC
TRBJ2-5 | once | TRBD2 | TRBV7-7 | CASSSQLAEYQETQYF | TGTGCCAGCAGCTCGCAACTAGCGGAGTACCAAGAGACCCAGTACTTC
TRBJ1-2 | - | - | TRBV12-3/TRBV12-4 | CASTRMRATTHGYTF | TGTGCCAGCACCCGAATGCGGGCGACTACCCATGGCTACACCTTC
TRBJ2-7 | - | - | TRBV20-1 | CSARTVNYEQYF | TGCAGTGCCCGGACAGTGAACTACGAGCAGTACTTC
TRBJ1-1 | many | - | TRBV6-5 | CASSPTGARGNTEAFF | TGTGCCAGCAGCCCCACCGGGGCTCGAGGGAACACTGAAGCTTTCTTT
TRBJ1-2 | - | - | TRBV20-1 | CSASRWEYFQGDGYTF | TGCAGTGCATCGCGCTGGGAATACTTTCAGGGAGATGGCTACACCTTC
TRBJ2-1 | - | TRBD2 | TRBV5-1 | CASSPPASGESSYNEQFF | TGCGCCAGCAGCCCCCCGGCTAGCGGGGAAAGCTCCTACAATGAGCAGTTCTTC
TRBJ2-1 | - | - | TRBV7-3 | CASSINSGSYNEQFF | TGTGCCAGCAGCATAAACTCGGGCTCCTACAATGAGCAGTTCTTC
TRBJ2-7 | few | TRBD2 | TRBV24-1 | CATSSGVAGGRYYEQYF | TGTGCCACCAGTTCGGGGGTAGCGGGAGGGCGTTACTACGAGCAGTACTTC
TRBJ1-5 | - | TRBD1 | TRBV19 | CASSTGTGEFSNQPQHF | TGTGCCAGTAGTACCGGGACAGGAGAATTTAGCAATCAGCCCCAGCATTTT
TRBJ2-3 | few | TRBD1 | TRBV9 | CASSDMTGGGTDTQYF | TGTGCCAGCAGCGATATGACAGGGGGTGGCACAGATACGCAGTATTTT
TRBJ2-2 | few | - | TRBV24-1 | CATSDPLLQVGELFF | TGTGCCACCAGTGATCCTCTGTTGCAGGTCGGGGAGCTGTTTTTT
TRBJ2-3 | few | TRBD1 | TRBV4-1 | CASSRGQAITDTQYF | TGCGCCAGCAGCCGGGGACAGGCCATCACAGATACGCAGTATTTT
TRBJ1-5 | - | TRBD1 | TRBV7-9 | CASSRQGLNQPQHF | TGTGCCAGCAGCCGACAGGGTTTAAATCAGCCCCAGCATTTT
TRBJ2-3 | - | - | TRBV5-1 | CASSLGVAATDTQYF | TGCGCCAGCAGCTTGGGGGTAGCGGCCACAGATACGCAGTATTTT
TRBJ1-2 | few | - | TRBV5-5 | CASSADFGGYTF | TGTGCCAGCAGCGCCGACTTCGGAGGCTACACCTTC
TRBJ1-5 | few | - | TRBV5-5 | CASSLGRGINQPQHF | TGTGCCAGCAGCTTGGGTCGCGGAATCAATCAGCCCCAGCATTTT
TRBJ2-3 | - | - | TRBV7-8 | CASSLYLDRTDTQYF | TGTGCCAGCAGCTTGTACCTAGACCGCACAGATACGCAGTATTTT
TRBJ1-6 | - | - | TRBV3-1 | CASSQVVRGNSPLHF | TGTGCCAGCAGCCAAGTGGTGAGGGGTAATTCACCCCTCCACTTT
TRBJ1-1 | - | TRBD1 | TRBV7-8 | CASSLGTGGSGTEAFF | TGTGCCAGCAGCTTAGGGACAGGGGGCTCTGGCACTGAAGCTTTCTTT
TRBJ2-2 | few | TRBD1 | TRBV19 | CASRLGQGITGELFF | TGTGCCAGTCGACTCGGACAGGGAATCACCGGGGAGCTGTTTTTT
TRBJ2-5 | - | - | TRBV6-6 | CASSYGQGGETQYF | TGTGCCAGCAGTTATGGGCAGGGGGGAGAGACCCAGTACTTC
TRBJ2-2 | - | TRBD2 | TRBV4-1 | CASSQAPSGGASWSTGELFF | TGCGCCAGCAGCCAAGCACCTAGCGGGGGGGCCTCGTGGAGTACCGGGGAGCTGTTTTTT
TRBJ2-4 | - | - | TRBV12-3/TRBV12-4 | CASSLEDLAKNIQYF | TGTGCCAGCAGTTTAGAGGATTTAGCCAAAAACATTCAGTACTTC
TRBJ1-1 | - | TRBD1 | TRBV3-1 | CASSQAFRQGTEAFF | TGTGCCAGCAGCCAAGCGTTCCGACAGGGCACTGAAGCTTTCTTT
TRBJ1-3 | - | - | TRBV12-3/TRBV12-4 | CASSFARSGNTIYF | TGTGCCAGCAGTTTTGCTCGCTCTGGAAACACCATATATTTT
TRBJ1-1 | - | - | TRBV13 | CASSLRSDTEAFF | TGTGCCAGCAGCTTAAGGAGTGACACTGAAGCTTTCTTT
TRBJ2-2 | few | - | TRBV4-2 | CASSQNPEGPGELFF | TGTGCCAGCAGCCAAAATCCGGAGGGCCCCGGGGAGCTGTTTTTT
TRBJ2-3 | few | TRBD2 | TRBV7-2 | CASSLASGGADTQYF | TGTGCCAGCAGCTTAGCTAGCGGGGGGGCAGATACGCAGTATTTT
TRBJ2-1 | - | - | TRBV29-1 | CSVGKGGTAYNEQFF | TGCAGCGTTGGAAAGGGGGGCACAGCCTACAATGAGCAGTTCTTC
TRBJ2-5 | few | - | TRBV7-9 | CASSLNSQGTQYF | TGTGCCAGCAGCTTAAATAGTCAAGGGACCCAGTACTTC
TRBJ2-5 | few | TRBD1 | TRBV29-1 | CSVERDSETQYF | TGCAGCGTTGAACGGGACAGTGAGACCCAGTACTTC
TRBJ2-1 | - | TRBD2 | TRBV7-9 | CASSSSEVAGRSYNEQFF | TGTGCCAGCAGCTCCTCGGAAGTAGCGGGGCGCTCCTACAATGAGCAGTTCTTC
TRBJ2-7 | many | - | TRBV4-2 | CASSQAPVARYLAYEQYF | TGTGCCAGCAGCCAAGCTCCGGTAGCGCGGTATCTCGCCTACGAGCAGTACTTC
TRBJ1-2 | - | - | TRBV9 | CASCPGDSDYGYTF | TGTGCCAGTTGCCCCGGCGACAGCGACTATGGCTACACCTTC
TRBJ2-5 | few | - | TRBV5-1 | CASSPGSFQETQYF | TGCGCCAGCAGCCCCGGATCGTTTCAGGAGACCCAGTACTTC
TRBJ2-5 | many | - | TRBV5-1 | CASSFTTQETQYF | TGCGCCAGCAGCTTCACTACCCAAGAGACCCAGTACTTC
TRBJ2-7 | - | - | TRBV10-3 | CAISEFGGNEQYF | TGTGCCATCAGTGAGTTCGGTGGAAACGAGCAGTACTTC
TRBJ1-5 | - | - | TRBV9 | CASSGHMRGSNQPQHF | TGTGCCAGCAGCGGGCACATGAGAGGGAGCAATCAGCCCCAGCATTTT
TRBJ2-2 | many | - | TRBV24-1 | CATRPLSRANTGELFF | TGTGCCACCAGACCGTTGAGCCGAGCGAACACCGGGGAGCTGTTTTTT
TRBJ2-1 | - | TRBD2 | TRBV6-5 | CASSRSGGLNEQFF | TGTGCCAGCAGTAGAAGCGGGGGGCTAAATGAGCAGTTCTTC
TRBJ1-1 | - | TRBD1 | TRBV7-9 | CASSPLPRGRWETFF | TGTGCCAGCAGCCCCCTTCCCAGGGGGCGATGGGAAACTTTCTTT
TRBJ1-4 | few | TRBD1 | TRBV6-2/TRBV6-3 | CASSSEDRDEKLFF | TGTGCCAGCAGTTCGGAGGACAGGGATGAAAAACTGTTTTTT
TRBJ1-1 | - | - | TRBV7-9 | CASSLGIGLNTEAFF | TGTGCCAGCAGCTTAGGCATCGGTCTCAACACTGAAGCTTTCTTT
TRBJ2-6 | few | - | TRBV7-3 | CASSLIGQVGSGANVLTF | TGTGCCAGCAGCTTAATAGGTCAGGTGGGCTCTGGGGCCAACGTCCTGACTTTC
TRBJ2-1 | - | TRBD1 | TRBV9 | CASSPIGQGDAEQFF | TGTGCCAGCAGCCCCATTGGACAGGGCGATGCGGAGCAGTTCTTC
TRBJ1-1 | - | - | TRBV7-2 | CASSLEIGRAFF | TGTGCCAGCAGCTTAGAGATCGGACGGGCTTTCTTT
TRBJ2-5 | - | TRBD1 | TRBV5-1 | CASRQGVQETQYF | TGCGCCAGCAGACAGGGGGTACAAGAGACCCAGTACTTC